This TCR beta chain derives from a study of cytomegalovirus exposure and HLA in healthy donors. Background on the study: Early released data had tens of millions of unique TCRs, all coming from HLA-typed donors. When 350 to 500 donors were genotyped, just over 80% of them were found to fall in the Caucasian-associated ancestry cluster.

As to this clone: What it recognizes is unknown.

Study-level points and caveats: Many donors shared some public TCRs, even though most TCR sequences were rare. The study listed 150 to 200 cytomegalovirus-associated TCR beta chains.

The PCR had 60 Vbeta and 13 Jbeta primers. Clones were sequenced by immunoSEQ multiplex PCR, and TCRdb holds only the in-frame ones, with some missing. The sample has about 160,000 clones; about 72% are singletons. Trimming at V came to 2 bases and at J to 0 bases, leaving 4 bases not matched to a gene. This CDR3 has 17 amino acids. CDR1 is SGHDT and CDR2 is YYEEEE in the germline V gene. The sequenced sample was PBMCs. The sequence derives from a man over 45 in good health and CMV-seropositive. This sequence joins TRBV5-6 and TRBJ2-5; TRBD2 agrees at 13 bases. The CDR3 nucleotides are TGTGCCAGCAGCTTAACTAGCGGGGGGGCCTACCAAGAGACCCAGTACTTC. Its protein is CASSLTSGGAYQETQYF.